The next 19 T cell receptor beta chains were all read from a single sample in a study of blood T cells in healthy people across ages. Through a sample-barcoded 5' primer and a J-beta primer mix, a second PCR was run for about 6 to 11 cycles. One entry per CDR3 protein results from TCRdb running MiXCR on the 5' RACE reads. The repertoire has fewer than 2,000,000 distinct CDR3 sequences, about 39% of them found once; the top ten carry 20% to 25%. Specimen: blood. Receptors originate from a human donor in good health.

Points on this clonotype: A junction end diverges from the germline sequence, so it may reflect a read error. This chain links TRBV27 with TRBJ2-4, with D perhaps TRBD1 (6 bases). The CDR3 covers 16 residues. Germline V gene sequence: CDR1 MNHEY, CDR2 SMNVEV (reference sequence). CDR3 in amino acids: CASSSGQTGRGNVQYF. The CDR3 nucleotides read TGTGCCAGCAGTTCCGGACAGACTGGACGGGGAAACGTTCAGTACTTC.

This chain joins TRBV5-1 and TRBJ1-4; maybe TRBD1 (5 bases). The CDR3 consists of 14 residues. The germline V gene has CDR1 SGHRS and CDR2 YFSETQ. V lost 2 bases and J lost 7, with 12 bases in between. CDR3 loop: CASSFEGSSEKLFF. Written as DNA, the CDR3 is TGCGCCAGCAGCTTTGAGGGGTCAAGTGAAAAACTGTTTTTT.

This clonotype was found a few times. The rearrangement uses TRBV5-1 and TRBJ1-5; tentatively, D is TRBD1 (6 bases). The V gene's germline CDR1 is SGHRS and CDR2 YFSETQ. This CDR3 comprises 14 residues. The V and J ends lost 0 bases and 5 bases respectively, with 9 bases between them. The CDR3 DNA sequence: TGCGCCAGCAGCTTGGGGGGGCAGGATCAGCCCCAGCATTTT. This gives the protein CASSLGGQDQPQHF.

In this sample, this clonotype turned up a few times. The chain carries TRBV4-3 and TRBJ2-7; the D gene could be TRBD1 or TRBD2 (7 bases each). The germline CDR1 and CDR2 sequences are LGHNA and YSLEER. V lost 4 bases, J lost 5 bases, and 15 bases lay in between. This CDR3 contains 14 residues. The CDR3 bases are TGCGCCAGCAGCCCAGGGGGGGGCTCGGACGAGCAGTACTTC. It encodes CASSPGGGSDEQYF.

V is TRBV24-1 and J is TRBJ2-3; tentatively, D is TRBD1 or TRBD2 (6 bases each). Trimming left V 3 bases short and J 4 bases short, with 16 bases between. This CDR3 comprises 16 residues. CDR1 and CDR2 (germline): KGHDR, SFDVKD. CDR3 amino acids: CATSDPAEGGADTQYF. CDR3 coding DNA: TGTGCCACCAGTGATCCGGCAGAGGGGGGAGCAGATACGCAGTATTTT.

The chain is built from TRBV29-1 and TRBJ2-7, with no clear D. Trimming took off 6 bases at V and 0 bases at J, with 12 bases between the two ends. CDR1 is SQVTM, CDR2 ANQGSEA, per germline. The CDR3 loop spans 13 amino acids. CDR3 in amino acids: CSVRGEVSYEQYF. The CDR3 DNA sequence: TGCAGCGTCCGTGGAGAGGTCTCCTACGAGCAGTACTTC.

This chain joins TRBV4-1 and TRBJ2-7; D is perhaps TRBD2 (6 bases). Germline-derived CDR1 and CDR2 are MGHRA and YSYEKL. Trimming cost V 6 bases and J 7 bases, with 22 bases left between them. The CDR3 has 15 residues. CDR3 loop: CASSRTTDLYNEQYF. The DNA for the CDR3 is TGCGCCAGCAGTAGGACTACCGACCTATACAATGAGCAGTACTTC.

The chain carries TRBV7-2 and TRBJ2-5, with D tentatively TRBD2 (5 bases). The V end lost 1 base, the J end lost 4 bases, and 10 bases lay between the germline ends. Germline CDR1 and CDR2: SGHTA and FQGNSA. There are 14 residues in the CDR3. The CDR3 bases are TGTGCCAGCAGCTTAGAACTAGTTGGAGAGACCCAGTACTTC. Translating it yields CASSLELVGETQYF.

This chain connects TRBV4-1 to TRBJ2-3; D tentatively fits TRBD1 or TRBD2 (5 bases each). The CDR3 runs 16 residues. V shed 2 bases and J shed 0 bases, with 12 bases lying between them. The germline gives CDR1 MGHRA, CDR2 YSYEKL. CDR3 in amino acids: CASSQYWDLSTDTQYF. The CDR3 DNA follows: TGCGCCAGCAGCCAATATTGGGACCTGAGCACAGATACGCAGTATTTT.

The table lists this clonotype with a few counts. The chain carries TRBV29-1 and TRBJ2-3; 7 bases agree with TRBD2. CDR1 is SQVTM and CDR2 is ANQGSEA in the germline V gene. V was clipped by 3 bases and J by 3 bases; unmatched bases: 15. The CDR3 covers 17 residues. This CDR3 is CSVDGHEGARGTDTQYF. The CDR3 bases are TGCAGCGTTGACGGACACGAAGGAGCGCGGGGGACAGATACGCAGTATTTT.

The table lists this clonotype with a few counts. This sequence joins TRBV4-1 and TRBJ2-4, with D unclear. Germline CDR1 is MGHRA and CDR2 is YSYEKL. V was pared by 0 bases and J by 4 bases, with 13 bases between. The CDR3 is 16 amino acids. The CDR3, as DNA: TGCGCCAGCAGCCAAGATGTCGGAGCGCCTAAAAACATTCAGTACTTC. This translates into CASSQDVGAPKNIQYF.

The chain employs TRBV5-1 and TRBJ2-3; 9 bases align to TRBD1. V dropped 1 base and J dropped 0; count of bases not matched to a gene: 6. The CDR3 is 17 amino acids. From germline, CDR1 is SGHRS and CDR2 YFSETQ. CDR3 coding DNA: TGCGCCAGCAGCTTGAGAGCCGGGACAGGGAGCACAGATACGCAGTATTTT. This encodes CASSLRAGTGSTDTQYF. The full variable domain, completed using reference TRBV5-1 and TRBJ2-3, is KAGVTQTPRYLIKTRGQQVTLSCSPISGHRSVSWYQQTPGQGLQFLFEYFSETQRNKGNFPGRFSGRQFSNSRSEMNVSTLELGDSALYLCASSLRAGTGSTDTQYFGPGTRLTVL.

The chain employs TRBV28 and TRBJ2-5; D ambiguous. CDR1 MDHEN and CDR2 SYDVKM come from the germline V gene. Trimming stripped 5 bases from V and 3 bases from J, with 16 bases between. This CDR3 has 15 amino acids. The CDR3 loop reads CASSGRESQEETQYF. CDR3 coding DNA: TGTGCCAGCAGTGGTAGAGAGTCGCAGGAAGAGACCCAGTACTTC.

V is TRBV20-1 and J is TRBJ2-5; D is uncertain. The CDR3 is 14 amino acids. CDR1 DFQATT and CDR2 SNEGSKA come from the germline V gene (reference sequence). V was clipped by 0 bases and J by 3 bases, with 11 bases between them. The CDR3 loop is CSARESEGKETQYF. DNA for the CDR3: TGCAGTGCTAGAGAGAGCGAAGGAAAAGAGACCCAGTACTTC.

The chain uses TRBV29-1 and TRBJ1-1; 7 positions match TRBD1. J gave up 4 bases and V 0 bases, and 5 bases lay outside the gene matches. Germline V gene sequence: CDR1 SQVTM, CDR2 ANQGSEA. The CDR3 length is 14 residues. The CDR3 sequence is CSVEEGGKGTEAFF. CDR3 DNA: TGCAGCGTTGAAGAAGGGGGCAAGGGCACTGAAGCTTTCTTT.

The chain combines TRBV20-1 with TRBJ2-1; D may match TRBD1 or TRBD2 (5 bases each). The V and J ends lost 5 bases and 2 bases respectively, with 19 bases between them. The germline CDR1 and CDR2 sequences are DFQATT and SNEGSKA (reference sequence). This CDR3 has 16 amino acids. As DNA, the CDR3 is TGCAGTGCTGGGGGTCGGGACCGACGCACCTACAATGAGCAGTTCTTC. Translating gives CSAGGRDRRTYNEQFF.

This clonotype was seen just once. This sequence joins TRBV7-2 and TRBJ1-2; D is undetermined. The CDR3 extends over 15 amino acids. Trimming removed 5 bases from V and 2 bases from J, with 15 bases in between. The germline V gene has CDR1 SGHTA and CDR2 FQGNSA. CDR3 in amino acids: CASSRRRERNYGYTF. For the CDR3, the DNA is TGTGCCAGCAGCCGGCGTAGGGAGCGGAACTATGGCTACACCTTC.

Comments on this clonotype: A single base separates this from a much larger clone, so it may be a read error. The chain has TRBV6-2 or TRBV6-3 and TRBJ1-5; possibly TRBD1 for D (5 bases). The CDR3 covers 16 residues. Germline CDR1 reads MNHEY; CDR2 reads SVGEGT. The CDR3, as DNA: TGTGCCAGCAGCCGCCGGGGCAGGTTGAGCAATCAGCCCCTGCATTTT. The encoded protein is CASSRRGRLSNQPLHF.

This chain joins TRBV6-2 or TRBV6-3 and TRBJ2-3; 9 nucleotides match TRBD1. There are 19 residues in the CDR3. V was clipped by 2 bases and J by 1 base; unmatched bases: 13. The germline gives CDR1 MNHEY, CDR2 SVGEGT. The CDR3 region is CASSYAIDRDRVGTDTQYF. Here the CDR3 DNA reads TGTGCCAGCAGTTACGCAATCGACCGGGACAGGGTGGGCACAGATACGCAGTATTTT.